The entry below gives a single T cell receptor beta chain sequence along with its context. These data originate in a study of blood T cell repertoires in COVID-19. Study details: Spain, Italy and the United States supplied samples that represented acute and convalescent COVID-19.

This table comes from immunoSEQ multiplex PCR, and its TCRdb copy is limited to in-frame clones, with some not included. The repertoire holds about 170,000 clones, under 90% seen once, with roughly 2% in the top ten. Source material: peripheral blood. The clonotype was recovered from a woman older than 75 with acute or convalescent COVID-19.

CDR3 nucleotide sequence: TGCAGTGCCCGGGGAGGGGATGGCTACACCTTC. Protein sequence: CSARGGDGYTF. The chain combines TRBV20-1 with TRBJ1-2; D is perhaps TRBD1 (5 bases). The germline gives CDR1 DFQATT, CDR2 SNEGSKA (reference sequence). The germline V and J ends were trimmed by 6 bases and 6 bases, with 11 bases remaining between them. The CDR3 totals 11 residues.